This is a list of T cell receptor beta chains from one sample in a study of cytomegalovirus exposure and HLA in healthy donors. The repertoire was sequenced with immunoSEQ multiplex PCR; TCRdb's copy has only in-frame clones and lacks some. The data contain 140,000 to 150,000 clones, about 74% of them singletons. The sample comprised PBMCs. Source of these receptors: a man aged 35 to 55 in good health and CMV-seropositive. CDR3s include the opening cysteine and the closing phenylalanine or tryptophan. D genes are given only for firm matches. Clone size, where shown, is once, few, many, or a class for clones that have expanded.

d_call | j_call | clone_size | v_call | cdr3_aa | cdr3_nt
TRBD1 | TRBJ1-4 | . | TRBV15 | CATGTGDAEKLFF | TGTGCCACCGGGACAGGGGATGCGGAAAAACTGTTTTTT
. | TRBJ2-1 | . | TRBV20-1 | CSGKHWNEQFF | TGCAGTGGTAAGCATTGGAATGAGCAGTTCTTC
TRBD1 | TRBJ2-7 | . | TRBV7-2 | CASSSGQGPGQYF | TGTGCCAGCAGCAGTGGACAGGGCCCAGGGCAGTACTTC
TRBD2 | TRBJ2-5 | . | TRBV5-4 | CASSFLASGTQYF | TGTGCCAGCAGCTTTCTAGCTAGCGGGACCCAGTACTTC
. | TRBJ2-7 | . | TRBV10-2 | CASSDGYEQYF | TGCGCCAGCAGTGACGGCTACGAGCAGTACTTC
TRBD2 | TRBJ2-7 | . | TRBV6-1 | CASSDPGREGYF | TGTGCCAGCAGTGATCCAGGGCGGGAGGGGTACTTC
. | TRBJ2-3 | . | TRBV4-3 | CASSPSRALPREYF | TGCGCCAGCAGCCCCTCCAGGGCCCTTCCCCGGGAGTATTTT
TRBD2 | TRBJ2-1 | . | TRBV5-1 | CASSEGTSEYNEQFF | TGCGCCAGCAGCGAAGGGACTAGCGAGTACAATGAGCAGTTCTTC
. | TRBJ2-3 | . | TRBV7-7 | CASSPGGTDTQYF | TGTGCCAGCAGCCCAGGGGGCACAGATACGCAGTATTTT
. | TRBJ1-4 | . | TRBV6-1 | CASTEQEKLFF | TGTGCCAGCACCGAGCAAGAAAAACTGTTTTTT
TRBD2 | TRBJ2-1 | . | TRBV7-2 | CASTDSGRAYYNEQFF | TGTGCCAGCACCGATAGCGGGAGGGCCTACTACAATGAGCAGTTCTTC
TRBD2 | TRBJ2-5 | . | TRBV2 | CASSEKEASGRKTQYF | TGTGCCAGCAGTGAAAAAGAGGCTAGCGGGAGAAAGACCCAGTACTTC
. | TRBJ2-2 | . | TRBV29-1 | CSVGGPGELFF | TGCAGCGTGGGGGGGCCCGGGGAGCTGTTTTTT
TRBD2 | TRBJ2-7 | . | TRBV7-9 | CASSWDYPTYEQYF | TGTGCCAGCAGCTGGGACTATCCAACCTACGAGCAGTACTTC
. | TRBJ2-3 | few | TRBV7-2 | CASSRSTTDTQYF | TGTGCCAGCAGCCGCTCTACCACAGATACGCAGTATTTT
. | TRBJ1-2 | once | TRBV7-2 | CASSLRDIYGYTF | TGTGCCAGCAGCCTTCGGGACATATATGGCTACACCTTC
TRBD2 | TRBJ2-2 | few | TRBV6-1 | CASSDQREGHGELFF | TGTGCCAGCAGTGATCAGCGGGAGGGCCACGGGGAGCTGTTTTTT
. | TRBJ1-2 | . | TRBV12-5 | CASGLIGSYGYTF | TGTGCTAGTGGTTTGATCGGGAGCTATGGCTACACCTTC
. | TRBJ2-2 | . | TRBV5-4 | CASSFFRGAQGNTGELFF | TGTGCCAGCAGTTTTTTTCGGGGGGCGCAGGGGAACACCGGGGAGCTGTTTTTT
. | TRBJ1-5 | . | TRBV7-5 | CVRSPQGCQPQHF | TGTGTCAGAAGCCCGCAGGGTTGTCAGCCCCAGCATTTT
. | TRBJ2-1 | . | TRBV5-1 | CASSLVGSDNEQFF | TGCGCCAGCAGCTTGGTCGGGAGCGACAATGAGCAGTTCTTC
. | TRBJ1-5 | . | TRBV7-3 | CASSLTQGWQPQHF | TGTGCCAGCAGCTTGACCCAGGGTTGGCAGCCCCAGCATTTT
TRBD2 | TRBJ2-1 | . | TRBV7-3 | CASSSRASGRYEQFF | TGTGCCAGCAGCTCCAGAGCTAGCGGGAGATACGAGCAGTTCTTC
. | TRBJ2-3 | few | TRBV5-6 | CASSLSSSPGGTDTQYF | TGTGCCAGCAGCTTGTCGTCTAGTCCGGGGGGCACAGATACGCAGTATTTT
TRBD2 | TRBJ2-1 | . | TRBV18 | CASSPRLTGGNLEQFF | TGTGCCAGCTCACCAAGGCTGACGGGAGGCAATCTTGAGCAGTTCTTC
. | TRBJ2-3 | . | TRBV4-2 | CASSLAFQGGDTQYF | TGTGCCAGCAGCTTAGCCTTTCAAGGAGGGGATACGCAGTATTTT
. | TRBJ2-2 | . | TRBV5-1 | CASSLLPGGPGTGELFF | TGCGCCAGCAGCTTGCTCCCCGGAGGGCCTGGCACCGGGGAGCTGTTTTTT
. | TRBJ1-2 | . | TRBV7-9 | CSSSPHAVDSGYTF | TGTTCCAGCAGCCCTCACGCGGTAGATTCTGGCTACACCTTC
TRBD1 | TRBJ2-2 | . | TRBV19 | CASSGTGTIGTGELFF | TGTGCCAGCAGTGGGACAGGGACGATCGGCACCGGGGAGCTGTTTTTT
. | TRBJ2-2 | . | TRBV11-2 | CASSLARTGELFF | TGTGCCAGCAGCTTAGCGCGCACCGGGGAGCTGTTTTTT
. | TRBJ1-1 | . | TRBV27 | CASRPRVGDTEAFF | TGTGCCAGCAGGCCTAGAGTGGGAGACACTGAAGCTTTCTTT
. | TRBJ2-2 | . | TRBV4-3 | CASSQDSDFGELFF | TGCGCCAGCAGCCAAGACTCGGACTTCGGGGAGCTGTTTTTT
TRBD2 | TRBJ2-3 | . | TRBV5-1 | CASNSPGTSGGGDTQYF | TGCGCCAGCAACTCCCCCGGGACTAGCGGGGGAGGGGATACACAGTATTTT
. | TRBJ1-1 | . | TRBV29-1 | CSARPGNTEAFF | TGCAGCGCAAGACCAGGGAACACTGAAGCTTTCTTT
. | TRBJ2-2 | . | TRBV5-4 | CASSLGPGAFPEKGLFF | TGTGCCAGCAGCTTGGGGCCCGGCGCATTTCCGGAGAAAGGGCTGTTTTTT
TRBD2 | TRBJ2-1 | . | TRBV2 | CASSEVRLAGGEQFF | TGTGCCAGCAGTGAAGTTAGACTAGCGGGCGGTGAGCAGTTCTTC
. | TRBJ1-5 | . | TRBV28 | CASSLIRYSNQPQHF | TGTGCCAGCAGTTTGATCCGGTATAGCAATCAGCCCCAGCATTTT
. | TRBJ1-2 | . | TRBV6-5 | CASSYQGPYGHTF | TGTGCCAGCAGTTATCAGGGGCCATATGGCCACACCTTC
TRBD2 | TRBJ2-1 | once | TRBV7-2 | CASSLAAAGGYNEQFF | TGTGCCAGCAGCTTAGCGGCAGCGGGAGGCTACAATGAGCAGTTCTTC
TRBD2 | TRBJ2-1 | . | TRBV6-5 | CASVAGGAYNEQFF | TGTGCCAGCGTAGCGGGAGGGGCCTACAATGAGCAGTTCTTC
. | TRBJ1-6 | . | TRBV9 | CASSAGNSPLHF | TGTGCCAGCAGCGCAGGGAATTCACCCCTCCACTTT
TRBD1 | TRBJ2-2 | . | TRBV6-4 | CASRRTGGTGELFF | TGTGCCAGCAGGAGGACAGGGGGCACCGGGGAGCTGTTTTTT
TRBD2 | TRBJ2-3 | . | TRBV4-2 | CASSQEFRGSLDTQYF | TGTGCCAGCAGCCAAGAATTTCGCGGGAGCCTAGATACGCAGTATTTT
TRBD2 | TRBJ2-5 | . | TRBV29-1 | CSVEPSGETQYF | TGCAGCGTTGAGCCTAGCGGGGAGACCCAGTACTTC
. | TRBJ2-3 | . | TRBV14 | CASSTHPGLLTDTQYF | TGTGCCAGCAGCACACACCCAGGACTACTCACAGATACGCAGTATTTT
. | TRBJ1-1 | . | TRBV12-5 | CASGLGLSGNTEAFF | TGTGCTAGTGGTTTGGGACTGTCGGGAAACACTGAAGCTTTCTTT
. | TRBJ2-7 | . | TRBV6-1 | CASTKEVTAYEQYF | TGTGCCAGCACCAAAGAGGTCACCGCCTACGAGCAGTACTTC
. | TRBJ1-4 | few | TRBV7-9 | CASSLNDEKLFF | TGTGCCAGCAGCCTAAACGATGAAAAACTGTTTTTT
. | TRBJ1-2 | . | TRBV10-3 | CAINWGGTNYGYTF | TGTGCCATCAACTGGGGGGGAACTAACTATGGCTACACCTTC
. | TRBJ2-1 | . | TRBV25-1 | CAPRRSSYNEQFF | TGTGCCCCCCGCCGTAGCTCCTACAATGAGCAGTTCTTC
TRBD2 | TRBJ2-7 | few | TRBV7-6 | CASSPIAGDANEQYF | TGTGCCAGCAGCCCCATAGCGGGAGATGCCAACGAGCAGTACTTC
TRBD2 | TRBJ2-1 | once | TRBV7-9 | CSSSLWTSGTNEQFF | TGTTCCAGCAGCTTGTGGACTAGCGGGACAAATGAGCAGTTCTTC
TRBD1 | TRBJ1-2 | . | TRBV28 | CASSFGAGGYGYTF | TGTGCCAGCAGTTTTGGGGCAGGGGGGTATGGCTACACCTTC
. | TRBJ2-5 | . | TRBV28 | CASSLYGNLDRVGRWETQYF | TGTGCCAGCAGTTTATACGGGAACCTCGACAGGGTTGGGAGGTGGGAGACCCAGTACTTC
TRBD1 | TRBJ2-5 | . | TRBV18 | CASSPPGTGEETQYF | TGTGCCAGCTCACCGCCCGGTACAGGGGAAGAGACCCAGTACTTC
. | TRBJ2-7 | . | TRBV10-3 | CAISEPPGNAAYEQYF | TGTGCCATCAGCGAGCCTCCGGGGAACGCCGCCTACGAGCAGTACTTC
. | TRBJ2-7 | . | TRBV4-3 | CASSQGSSPSYEQYF | TGCGCCAGCAGCCAAGGTTCCTCGCCATCATACGAGCAGTACTTC
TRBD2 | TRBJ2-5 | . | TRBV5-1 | CASSPWTREQETQYF | TGCGCCAGCAGCCCGTGGACTAGAGAGCAAGAGACCCAGTACTTC